This is a list of T cell receptor beta chains from one sample in a study of cytomegalovirus exposure and HLA in healthy donors. TCRdb keeps only in-frame clones here, not all; method: immunoSEQ multiplex PCR. Found here are over 130,000 clones, around 75% of them singletons; the top ten hold roughly 4%. The sample taken for sequencing was PBMCs. Receptors originate from a human donor in good health. The CDR3 runs from the conserved cysteine through the conserved F or W. Fields, in order: D gene, J gene, clone size, V gene, CDR3 protein, CDR3 DNA. A D gene is named only where the DNA matches it firmly. For some rows the clone size is stated as once, few or many, or as a class when expanded; others skip it.

- TRBJ1-4 - TRBV5-5 CASSLSGGNEKLFF TGTGCCAGCAGCTTGTCGGGCGGGAACGAAAAACTGTTTTTT
TRBD1 TRBJ1-2 - TRBV2 CASSRGQANYGYTF TGTGCCAGCAGCCGGGGACAGGCGAACTATGGCTACACCTTC
TRBD1 TRBJ2-7 few TRBV2 CASSEGAGGPYEQYF TGTGCCAGCAGTGAAGGGGCAGGGGGCCCGTACGAGCAGTACTTC
- TRBJ2-5 - TRBV6-1 CASSESYLTEETQYF TGTGCCAGCAGTGAATCGTATCTAACGGAGGAGACCCAGTACTTC
- TRBJ2-1 - TRBV5-1 CASSLGGSGPYNEQFF TGCGCCAGCAGCTTGGGTGGGAGCGGCCCTTACAATGAGCAGTTCTTC
TRBD1 TRBJ1-5 - TRBV5-1 CASSLLGQGDQPQHF TGCGCCAGCAGCTTGCTTGGACAGGGGGATCAGCCCCAGCATTTT
TRBD2 TRBJ2-2 - TRBV7-7 CASSLNGGSTGELFF TGTGCCAGCAGCTTAAATGGCGGGAGCACCGGGGAGCTGTTTTTT
TRBD2 TRBJ2-7 once TRBV4-1 CASSQDPSGVFYEQYF TGCGCCAGCAGCCAAGATCCTAGCGGGGTTTTTTACGAGCAGTACTTC
- TRBJ2-7 - TRBV7-9 CASSLKGGTGDEQYF TGTGCCAGCAGCCTTAAAGGGGGTACTGGCGACGAGCAGTACTTC
- TRBJ1-1 - TRBV28 CASSFHPEGTSSEAFF TGTGCCAGCAGTTTCCATCCCGAGGGTACATCATCTGAAGCTTTCTTT
- TRBJ1-5 - TRBV2 CASSGDKYSNQPQHF TGTGCCAGCAGTGGCGACAAGTATAGCAATCAGCCCCAGCATTTT
TRBD2 TRBJ2-7 - TRBV7-8 CASSLAQTSGSIEQYF TGTGCCAGCAGCTTAGCGCAGACTAGCGGGAGCATCGAGCAGTACTTC
TRBD1 TRBJ1-4 - TRBV27 CASSSRDSNHEKLFF TGTGCCAGCAGCTCCCGGGACAGTAACCATGAAAAACTGTTTTTT
TRBD1 TRBJ2-6 - TRBV7-9 CSSSTTGLRGANVLTF TGTTCCAGCAGCACGACAGGGTTAAGGGGGGCCAACGTCCTGACTTTC
TRBD1 TRBJ1-1 - TRBV5-4 CASSSDRDLEAFF TGTGCCAGCAGCTCCGACAGGGACCTTGAAGCTTTCTTT
- TRBJ2-3 - TRBV7-2 CASSLDSSTDTQYF TGTGCCAGCAGCTTAGACTCTAGCACAGATACGCAGTATTTT
- TRBJ1-5 - TRBV4-2 CASSQDLGGLGGNQPQHF TGTGCCAGCAGCCAAGATCTCGGAGGGTTGGGAGGAAATCAGCCCCAGCATTTT
- TRBJ1-2 - TRBV19 CASSTLGLFYGYTF TGTGCCAGTAGTACCCTGGGACTGTTCTATGGCTACACCTTC
- TRBJ1-5 - TRBV7-9 CSSSSFEEAQHF TGTTCCAGCAGCTCGTTCGAGGAGGCCCAGCATTTT
TRBD1 TRBJ1-4 few TRBV5-8 CASSFKQGLATNEKLFF TGTGCCAGCAGCTTTAAACAGGGGCTTGCAACTAATGAAAAACTGTTTTTT
TRBD2 TRBJ2-4 - TRBV27 CASSFEAGGVNIQYF TGTGCCAGCAGTTTTGAGGCGGGGGGTGTAAACATTCAGTACTTC
- TRBJ1-3 few TRBV7-9 CASSYRDTRNTIYF TGTGCCAGCAGCTACCGGGACACGCGAAACACCATATATTTT
- TRBJ2-3 - TRBV14 CASSRGLDTQYF TGTGCCAGCAGCCGAGGCCTGGATACGCAGTATTTT
- TRBJ2-1 - TRBV7-9 CSSSFSNNEQFF TGTTCCAGCAGCTTTTCCAACAATGAGCAGTTCTTC
TRBD2 TRBJ2-3 - TRBV28 CASSPLAGKIPDTQYF TGTGCCAGCAGTCCGTTAGCGGGAAAAATCCCAGATACGCAGTATTTT
- TRBJ2-7 - TRBV25-1 CASSPYYGQHYEQYF TGTGCCAGCAGTCCCTACTACGGACAGCACTACGAGCAGTACTTC
- TRBJ1-2 - TRBV27 CASSLGGAGGYTF TGTGCCAGCAGTTTGGGGGGGGCAGGGGGCTACACCTTC
TRBD2 TRBJ2-6 - TRBV7-9 CASGLAGTPSLGANVLTF TGTGCCAGCGGACTAGCGGGAACTCCCTCTCTGGGGGCCAACGTCCTGACTTTC
- TRBJ1-1 once TRBV6-6 CASTPAVGTEAFF TGTGCCAGCACCCCTGCGGTGGGCACTGAAGCTTTCTTT
- TRBJ2-1 - TRBV30 CAWSVPGRVRSSYNEQFF TGTGCCTGGAGTGTACCGGGCAGGGTTAGAAGCTCCTACAATGAGCAGTTCTTC
- TRBJ1-2 once TRBV30 CAWSVQRGGYTF TGTGCCTGGAGTGTACAAAGGGGCGGCTACACCTTC
TRBD2 TRBJ2-7 - TRBV6-6 CASSTRLAGGRYEQYF TGTGCCAGCAGTACTCGACTAGCGGGAGGGCGATACGAGCAGTACTTC
TRBD2 TRBJ2-7 - TRBV7-9 CASSRLLAGHEQYF TGTGCCAGCAGCCGTCTACTAGCGGGCCACGAGCAGTACTTC
- TRBJ2-7 few TRBV7-6 CASSLDYPYEQYF TGTGCCAGCAGCTTAGACTACCCGTACGAGCAGTACTTC
- TRBJ2-1 - TRBV28 CASSGESEQFF TGTGCCAGCAGTGGTGAGAGTGAGCAGTTCTTC
- TRBJ2-7 - TRBV5-6 CASSFWAEGYEQYF TGTGCCAGCAGCTTCTGGGCGGAGGGCTACGAGCAGTACTTC
- TRBJ1-4 - TRBV5-4 CASSTGGPPEKLFF TGTGCCAGCAGCACCGGTGGGCCTCCTGAAAAACTGTTTTTT
- TRBJ1-2 once TRBV11-2 CASSDLGTSYGYTF TGTGCCAGCAGCGACCTCGGGACAAGCTATGGCTACACCTTC
- TRBJ2-3 - TRBV5-1 CASTPTFTDTQYF TGCGCCAGCACCCCTACCTTCACAGATACGCAGTATTTT
- TRBJ1-5 - TRBV19 CASSISPRQPQHF TGTGCCAGTAGTATAAGCCCACGACAGCCCCAGCATTTT
- TRBJ1-3 - TRBV4-3 CASSQDSGGAGNTIYF TGCGCCAGCAGCCAAGATTCGGGGGGTGCTGGAAACACCATATATTTT